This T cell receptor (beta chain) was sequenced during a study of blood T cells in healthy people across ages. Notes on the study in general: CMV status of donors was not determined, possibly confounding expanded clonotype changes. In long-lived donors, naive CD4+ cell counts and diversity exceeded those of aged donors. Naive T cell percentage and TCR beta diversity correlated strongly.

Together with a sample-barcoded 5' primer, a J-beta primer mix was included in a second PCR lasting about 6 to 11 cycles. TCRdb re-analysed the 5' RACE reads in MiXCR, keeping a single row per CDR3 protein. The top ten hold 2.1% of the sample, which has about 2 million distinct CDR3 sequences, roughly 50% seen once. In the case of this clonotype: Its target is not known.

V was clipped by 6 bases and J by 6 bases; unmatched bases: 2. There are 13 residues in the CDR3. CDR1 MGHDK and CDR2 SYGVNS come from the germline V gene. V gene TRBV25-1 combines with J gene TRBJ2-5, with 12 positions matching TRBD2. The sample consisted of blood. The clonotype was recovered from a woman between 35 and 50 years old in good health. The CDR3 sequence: CASRGTSGQTQYF. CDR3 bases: TGTGCCAGCAGAGGGACTAGCGGGCAGACCCAGTACTTC.